What follows is one T cell receptor (beta chain) and its context. This record comes from a study of OX40 agonist ivuxolimab in advanced cancers. Trimming took 6 bases from V and 0 from J, leaving 12 bases between them. CDR1 is LGHNT, CDR2 FRNRAP, per germline. The CDR3 consists of 15 residues. Libraries were prepared by immunoSEQ multiplex PCR; TCRdb keeps only in-frame clonotypes and omits some of them. The repertoire consists of tens of thousands of clones, with just over 85% occurring once and the leading ten covering about 1%. J is TRBJ1-5 and V is TRBV12-5; D might be TRBD1 (6 bases). This receptor was taken from an adult with an advanced solid tumor such as melanoma, head and neck, liver or kidney cancer. The source was CD4+ or CD8+ T cells sorted from blood, collected in a trial of the OX40 agonist ivuxolimab. The CDR3 DNA is TGTGCTAGTGGAGTCGGACAGACTAGCAATCAGCCCCAGCATTTT. It encodes CASGVGQTSNQPQHF.